The entry below describes one TCR beta chain. The sample originates from a study of blood T cell repertoires in COVID-19. Whole-study context: The samples span acute and convalescent COVID-19 from the United States, Italy and Spain.

Trimming pared 6 bases from V and 11 bases from J, leaving 16 bases between. Germline CDR1 and CDR2: LNHDA and SQIVND (reference sequence). CDR3 length: 12 amino acids. Libraries were prepared by immunoSEQ multiplex PCR; TCRdb keeps only in-frame clonotypes and omits some of them. Of a few hundred thousand clones in the sample, approximately 83% are singletons; the top ten hold 9.5% to 12%. The sequence was obtained from a woman in her 70s with acute or convalescent COVID-19. The specimen sequenced was peripheral blood. The chain couples TRBV19 to TRBJ1-1; a weak D match, TRBD1 (6 bases). The CDR3 region has the DNA TGTGCCAGTAGCCCCACTGGGGGCAAGGCTTTCTTT. Translation gives CASSPTGGKAFF.